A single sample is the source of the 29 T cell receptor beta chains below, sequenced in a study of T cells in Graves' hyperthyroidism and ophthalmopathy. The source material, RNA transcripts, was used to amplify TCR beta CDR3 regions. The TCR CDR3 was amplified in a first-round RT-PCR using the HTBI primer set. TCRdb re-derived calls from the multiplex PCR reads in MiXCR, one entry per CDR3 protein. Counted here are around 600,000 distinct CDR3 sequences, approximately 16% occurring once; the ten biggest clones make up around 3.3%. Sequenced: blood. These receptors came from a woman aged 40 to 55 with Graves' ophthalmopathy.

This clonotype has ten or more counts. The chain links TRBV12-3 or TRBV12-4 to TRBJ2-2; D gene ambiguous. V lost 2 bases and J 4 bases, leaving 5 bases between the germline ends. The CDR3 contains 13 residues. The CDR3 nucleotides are TGTGCCAGCAGTTTACGGCCCACCGGGGAGCTGTTTTTT. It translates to CASSLRPTGELFF.

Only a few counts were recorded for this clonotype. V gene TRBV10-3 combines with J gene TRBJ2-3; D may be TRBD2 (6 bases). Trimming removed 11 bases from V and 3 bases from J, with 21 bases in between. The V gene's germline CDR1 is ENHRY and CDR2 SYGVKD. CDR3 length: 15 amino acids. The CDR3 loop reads CAVGVRDSVTDTQYF. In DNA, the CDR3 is TGTGCCGTCGGGGTCCGGGACTCCGTGACAGATACGCAGTATTTT.

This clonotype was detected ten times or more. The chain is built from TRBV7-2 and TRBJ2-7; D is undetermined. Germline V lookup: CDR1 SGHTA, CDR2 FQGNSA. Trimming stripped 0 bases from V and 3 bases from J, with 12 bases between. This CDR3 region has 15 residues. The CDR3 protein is CASSLAFGLDYEQYF. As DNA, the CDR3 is TGTGCCAGCAGCTTAGCTTTTGGCCTAGACTACGAGCAGTACTTC. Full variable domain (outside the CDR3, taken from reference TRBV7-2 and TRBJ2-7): GAGVSQSPSNKVTEKGKDVELRCDPISGHTALYWYRQSLGQGLEFLIYFQGNSAPDKSGLPSDRFSAERTGGSVSTLTIQRTQQEDSAVYLCASSLAFGLDYEQYFGPGTRLTVT.

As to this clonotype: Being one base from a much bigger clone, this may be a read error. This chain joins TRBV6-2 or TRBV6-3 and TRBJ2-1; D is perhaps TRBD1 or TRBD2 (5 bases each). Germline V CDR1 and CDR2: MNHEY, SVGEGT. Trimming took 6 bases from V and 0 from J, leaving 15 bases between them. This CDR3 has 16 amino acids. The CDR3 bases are TGTGCCAGCAGAGCCGAGGGGAGAGGCTCCTACAATGAGCAGTTCTTC. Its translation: CASRAEGRGSYNEQFF.

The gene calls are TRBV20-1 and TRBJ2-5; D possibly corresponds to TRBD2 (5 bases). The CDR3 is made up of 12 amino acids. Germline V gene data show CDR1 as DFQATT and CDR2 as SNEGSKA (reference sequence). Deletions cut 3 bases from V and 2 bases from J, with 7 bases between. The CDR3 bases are TGCAGTGCTAGCGGGAAACAAGAGACCCAGTACTTC. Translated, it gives CSASGKQETQYF.

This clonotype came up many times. The CDR3 here is CASSFRSGGGELFF. CDR3 DNA: TGTGCCAGCAGCTTCCGATCTGGGGGCGGGGAGCTGTTTTTT. This chain connects TRBV11-2 to TRBJ2-2; TRBD1 or TRBD2 may be the D gene (5 bases each). The CDR3 is made up of 14 amino acids. CDR1 is SGHAT, CDR2 FQNNGV, per germline. V lost 3 bases, J lost 7 bases, and 12 bases lay in between.

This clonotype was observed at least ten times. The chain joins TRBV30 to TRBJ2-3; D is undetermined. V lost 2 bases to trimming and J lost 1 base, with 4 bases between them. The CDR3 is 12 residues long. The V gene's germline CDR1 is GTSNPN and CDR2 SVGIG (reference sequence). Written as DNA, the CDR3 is TGTGCCTGGAGTTCTGGCACAGATACGCAGTATTTT. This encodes CAWSSGTDTQYF.

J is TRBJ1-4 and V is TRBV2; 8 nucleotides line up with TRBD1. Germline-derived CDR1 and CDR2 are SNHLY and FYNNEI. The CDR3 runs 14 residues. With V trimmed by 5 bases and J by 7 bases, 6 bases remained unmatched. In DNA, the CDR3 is TGTGCCAGCAGTCCGACAGGGGCATTTGAAAAACTGTTTTTT. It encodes CASSPTGAFEKLFF. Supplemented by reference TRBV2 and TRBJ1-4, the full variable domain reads EPEVTQTPSHQVTQMGQEVILRCVPISNHLYFYWYRQILGQKVEFLVSFYNNEISEKSEIFDDQFSVERPDGSNFTLKIRSTKLEDSAMYFCASSPTGAFEKLFFGSGTQLSVL.

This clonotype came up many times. CDR3 residues: CASSEGAGYGYTF. In DNA, the CDR3 is TGTGCCAGCAGTGAAGGGGCAGGCTATGGCTACACCTTC. This chain connects TRBV6-1 to TRBJ1-2; no firm D call. Looked up from germline, CDR1 is MNHNS and CDR2 is SASEGT. The V end lost 1 base, the J end lost 4 bases, and 7 bases lay between the germline ends. The CDR3 covers 13 residues.

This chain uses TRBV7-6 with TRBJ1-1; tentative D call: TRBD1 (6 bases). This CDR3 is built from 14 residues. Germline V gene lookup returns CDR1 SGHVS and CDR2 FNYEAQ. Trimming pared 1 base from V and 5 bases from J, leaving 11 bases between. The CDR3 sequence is CASSLDPRGTEAFF. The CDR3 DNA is TGTGCCAGCAGCTTAGACCCAAGGGGGACTGAAGCTTTCTTT.

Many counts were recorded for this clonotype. In DNA form, the CDR3 reads TGCGCCAGCAGCACAGGACAGGGTGGGGATACGCAGTATTTT. This sequence encodes CASSTGQGGDTQYF. The chain couples TRBV5-1 to TRBJ2-3; 8 nucleotides match TRBD1. The germline gives CDR1 SGHRS, CDR2 YFSETQ. Germline trimming cut 4 bases from V and 6 bases from J; bases unmatched to any gene: 7. This CDR3 comprises 14 residues.

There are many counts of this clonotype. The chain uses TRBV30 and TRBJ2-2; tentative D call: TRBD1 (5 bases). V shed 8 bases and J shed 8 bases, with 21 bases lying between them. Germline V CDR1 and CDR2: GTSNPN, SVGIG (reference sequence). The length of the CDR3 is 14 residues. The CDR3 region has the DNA TGTGCCGGATCAGGGTGGAATGGGCCAGGGGAGCTGTTTTTT. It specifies CAGSGWNGPGELFF.

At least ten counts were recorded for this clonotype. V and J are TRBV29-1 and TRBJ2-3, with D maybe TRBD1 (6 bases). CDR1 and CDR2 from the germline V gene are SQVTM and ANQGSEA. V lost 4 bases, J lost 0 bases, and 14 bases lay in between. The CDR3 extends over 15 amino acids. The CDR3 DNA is TGCAGCGTTGGTGGGGGCCTATCTAGCACAGATACGCAGTATTTT. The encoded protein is CSVGGGLSSTDTQYF.

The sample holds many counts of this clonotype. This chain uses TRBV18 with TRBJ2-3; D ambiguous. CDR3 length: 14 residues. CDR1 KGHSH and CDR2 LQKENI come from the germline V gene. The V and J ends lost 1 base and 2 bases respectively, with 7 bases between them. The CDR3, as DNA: TGTGCCAGCTCACCACGCTCCCCCACAGATACGCAGTATTTT. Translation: CASSPRSPTDTQYF.

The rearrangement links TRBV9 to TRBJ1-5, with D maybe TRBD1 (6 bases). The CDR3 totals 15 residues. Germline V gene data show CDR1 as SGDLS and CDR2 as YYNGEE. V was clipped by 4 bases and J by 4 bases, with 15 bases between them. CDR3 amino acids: CASSRDGGANQPQHF. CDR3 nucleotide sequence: TGTGCCAGCAGCCGAGACGGGGGCGCGAATCAGCCCCAGCATTTT. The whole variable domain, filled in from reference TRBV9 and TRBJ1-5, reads DSGVTQTPKHLITATGQRVTLRCSPRSGDLSVYWYQQSLDQGLQFLIQYYNGEERAKGNILERFSAQQFPDLHSELNLSSLELGDSALYFCASSRDGGANQPQHFGDGTRLSIL.

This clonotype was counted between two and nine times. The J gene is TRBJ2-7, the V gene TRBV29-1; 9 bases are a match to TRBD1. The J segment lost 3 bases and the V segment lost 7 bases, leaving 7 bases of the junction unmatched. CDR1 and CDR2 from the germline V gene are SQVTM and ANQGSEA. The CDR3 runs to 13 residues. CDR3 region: CSDPGQGVYEQYF. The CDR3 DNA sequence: TGCAGCGATCCGGGACAGGGTGTCTACGAGCAGTACTTC.

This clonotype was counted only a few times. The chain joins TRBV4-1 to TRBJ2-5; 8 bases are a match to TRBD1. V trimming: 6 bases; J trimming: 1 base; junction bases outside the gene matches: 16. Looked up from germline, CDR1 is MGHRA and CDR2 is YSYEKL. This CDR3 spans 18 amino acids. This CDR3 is CASRFRGQSIAPQETQYF. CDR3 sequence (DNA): TGCGCCAGCAGGTTCAGGGGGCAGTCCATCGCGCCCCAAGAGACCCAGTACTTC.

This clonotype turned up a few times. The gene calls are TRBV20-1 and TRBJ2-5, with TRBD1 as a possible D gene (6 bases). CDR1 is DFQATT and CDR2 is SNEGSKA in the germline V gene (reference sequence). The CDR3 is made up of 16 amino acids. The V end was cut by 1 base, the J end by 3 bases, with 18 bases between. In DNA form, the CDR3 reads TGCAGTGCTAGAGTATGGAAGGGGGACCCCGAAGAGACCCAGTACTTC. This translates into CSARVWKGDPEETQYF.

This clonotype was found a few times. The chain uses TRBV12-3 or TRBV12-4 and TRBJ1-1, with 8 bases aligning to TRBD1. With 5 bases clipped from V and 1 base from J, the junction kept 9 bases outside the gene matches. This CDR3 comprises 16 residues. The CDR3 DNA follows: TGTGCCAGCAGTCCCAGTCTAGGGACAGGGAACACTGAAGCTTTCTTT. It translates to CASSPSLGTGNTEAFF.

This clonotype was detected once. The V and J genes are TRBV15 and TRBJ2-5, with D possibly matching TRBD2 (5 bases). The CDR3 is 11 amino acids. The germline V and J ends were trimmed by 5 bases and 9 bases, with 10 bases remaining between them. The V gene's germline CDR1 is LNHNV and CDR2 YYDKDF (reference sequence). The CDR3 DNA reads TGTGCCACCAGCGCGGCCGGGGCCCAGTACTTC. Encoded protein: CATSAAGAQYF. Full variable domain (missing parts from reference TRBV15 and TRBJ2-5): DAMVIQNPRYQVTQFGKPVTLSCSQTLNHNVMYWYQQKSSQAPKLLFHYYDKDFNNEADTPDNFQSRRPNTSFCFLDIRSPGLGDTAMYLCATSAAGAQYFGPGTRLLVL.

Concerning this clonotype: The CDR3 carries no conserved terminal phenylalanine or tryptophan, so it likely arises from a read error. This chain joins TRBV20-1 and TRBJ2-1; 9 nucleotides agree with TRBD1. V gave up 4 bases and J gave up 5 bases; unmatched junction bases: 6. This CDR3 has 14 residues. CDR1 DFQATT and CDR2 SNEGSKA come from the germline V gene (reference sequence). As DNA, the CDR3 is TGCAGTGCTACACGGGACAGGGCCGACAATGAGCAGTTCTCC. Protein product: CSATRDRADNEQFS.

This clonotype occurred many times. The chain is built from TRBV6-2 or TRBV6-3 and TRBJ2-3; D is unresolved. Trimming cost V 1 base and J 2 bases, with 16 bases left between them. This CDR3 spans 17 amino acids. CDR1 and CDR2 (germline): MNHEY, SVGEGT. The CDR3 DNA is TGTGCCAGCAGTTACTGGAGAGGAGTTGGTCACACAGATACGCAGTATTTT. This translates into CASSYWRGVGHTDTQYF.

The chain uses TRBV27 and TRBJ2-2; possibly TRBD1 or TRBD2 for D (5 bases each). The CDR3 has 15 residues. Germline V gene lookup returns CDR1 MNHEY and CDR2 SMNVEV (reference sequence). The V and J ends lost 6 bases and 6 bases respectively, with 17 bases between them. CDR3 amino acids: CASRWDPAGPGELFF. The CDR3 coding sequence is TGTGCCAGCAGGTGGGACCCGGCGGGTCCCGGGGAGCTGTTTTTT.

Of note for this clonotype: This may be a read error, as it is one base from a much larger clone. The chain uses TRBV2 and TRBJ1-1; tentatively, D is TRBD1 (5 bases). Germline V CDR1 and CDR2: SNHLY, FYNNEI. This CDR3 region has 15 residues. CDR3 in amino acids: CASFRRGAGNTGAFF. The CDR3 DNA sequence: TGTGCCAGCTTCAGGCGGGGCGCAGGGAACACTGGAGCTTTCTTT.

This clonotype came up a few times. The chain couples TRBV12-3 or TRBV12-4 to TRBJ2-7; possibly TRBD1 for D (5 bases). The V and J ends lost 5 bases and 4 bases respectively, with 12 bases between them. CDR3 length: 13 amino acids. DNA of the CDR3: TGTGCCAGCAGTCCCGACAGCTTATACGAGCAGTACTTC. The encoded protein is CASSPDSLYEQYF.

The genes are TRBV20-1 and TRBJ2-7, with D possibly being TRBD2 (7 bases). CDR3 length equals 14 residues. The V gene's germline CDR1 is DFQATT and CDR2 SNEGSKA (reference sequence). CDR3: CSAAPPRGAGEQYF. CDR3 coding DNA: TGCAGCGCCGCCCCGCCCCGGGGGGCGGGAGAGCAGTACTTC.

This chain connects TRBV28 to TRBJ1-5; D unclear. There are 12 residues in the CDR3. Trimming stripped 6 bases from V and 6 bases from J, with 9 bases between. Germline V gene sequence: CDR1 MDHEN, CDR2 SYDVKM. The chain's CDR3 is CASSSSFQPQHF. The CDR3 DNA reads TGTGCCAGCAGCTCATCCTTTCAGCCCCAGCATTTT.

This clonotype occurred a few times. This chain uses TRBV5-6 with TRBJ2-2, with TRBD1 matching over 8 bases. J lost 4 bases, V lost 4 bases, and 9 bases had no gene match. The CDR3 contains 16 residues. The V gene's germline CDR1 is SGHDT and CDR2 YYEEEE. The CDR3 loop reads CASSPPTGVATGELFF. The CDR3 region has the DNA TGTGCCAGCAGCCCGCCGACAGGGGTTGCCACCGGGGAGCTGTTTTTT. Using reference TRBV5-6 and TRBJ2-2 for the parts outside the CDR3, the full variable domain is DAGVTQSPTHLIKTRGQQVTLRCSPKSGHDTVSWYQQALGQGPQFIFQYYEEEERQRGNFPDRFSGHQFPNYSSELNVNALLLGDSALYLCASSPPTGVATGELFFGEGSRLTVL.

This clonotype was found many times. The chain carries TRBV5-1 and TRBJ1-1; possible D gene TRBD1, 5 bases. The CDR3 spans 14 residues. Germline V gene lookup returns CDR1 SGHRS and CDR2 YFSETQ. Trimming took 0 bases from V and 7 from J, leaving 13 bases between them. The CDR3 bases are TGCGCCAGCAGCTTGGTAAACGGGGGTTATGAAGCTTTCTTT. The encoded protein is CASSLVNGGYEAFF. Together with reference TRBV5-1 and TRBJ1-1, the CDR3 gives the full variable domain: KAGVTQTPRYLIKTRGQQVTLSCSPISGHRSVSWYQQTPGQGLQFLFEYFSETQRNKGNFPGRFSGRQFSNSRSEMNVSTLELGDSALYLCASSLVNGGYEAFFGQGTRLTVV.